Listed below are T cell receptor beta chains from one sample, sequenced in a study of T cell changes during pregnancy in multiple sclerosis. TCRdb keeps only in-frame clones here, not all; method: immunoSEQ multiplex PCR. The table has approximately 37,000 clones, around 94% seen once. The sequencing here drew on peripheral blood, taken in the third trimester of pregnancy. The receptors come from a female donor with multiple sclerosis, enrolled in a pregnancy study. Both conserved end residues are part of each CDR3. A D gene is named only where the DNA matches it firmly. Only some rows state a clone size, as once, few, many or a class for expanded clones.

D,size,J,V,DNA,CDR3
NA,NA,TRBJ1-1,TRBV7-6,TGTGCCAGCAGCTTAGTAGGTCAGGGATCGATGAACACTGAAGCTTTCTTT,CASSLVGQGSMNTEAFF
TRBD2,NA,TRBJ2-1,TRBV5-1,TGCGCCAGCAGCTTACCTAGCGGGAGGAATGAGCAGTTCTTC,CASSLPSGRNEQFF
NA,NA,TRBJ1-5,TRBV28,TGTGCCAGCAGTAGACTGGGGCAGGGTTTACATCCCCAGCATTTT,CASSRLGQGLHPQHF
TRBD1,NA,TRBJ2-2,TRBV7-9,TGTGCCAGCAGCCCCGGACAGGTACTCAGGGAGCTGTTTTTT,CASSPGQVLRELFF
TRBD1,NA,TRBJ2-3,TRBV4-3,TGCGCCAGCAGCCAAACAGGGGCAGATACGCAGTATTTT,CASSQTGADTQYF
NA,NA,TRBJ1-6,TRBV5-6,TGTGCCAGCAGCTTACCAACTTTCCATTCACCCCTCCACTTT,CASSLPTFHSPLHF
NA,NA,TRBJ2-2,TRBV6-5,TGTGCCAGCAACAATGGTGGGGAGCTGTTTTTT,CASNNGGELFF
TRBD2,NA,TRBJ2-7,TRBV7-8,TGTGCCAGCAGCTTAGGGCGCTCTAGCGGACCATACGAGCAGTACTTC,CASSLGRSSGPYEQYF
NA,NA,TRBJ2-7,TRBV9,TGTGCCAGCAGCGTAGTTTGCTTATCCCTTTTGGCGGGACAGAGGGCCTACGAGCAGTACTTC,CASSVVCLSLLAGQRAYEQYF
TRBD2,NA,TRBJ2-7,TRBV5-1,TGCGCCAGCAAGAGCGGGAGAGTCTACGAGCAGTACTTC,CASKSGRVYEQYF
TRBD2,NA,TRBJ2-7,TRBV11-3,TGTGCCAGCAGCCTAGACCTTACTAGCGGGGGGGCGGGGGAGCAGTACTTC,CASSLDLTSGGAGEQYF
TRBD2,NA,TRBJ2-7,TRBV7-8,TGTGCCAGCAGCTTAGTCCTTGCGGGAGGGCCAACTGGACTCTCCTACGAGCAGTACTTC,CASSLVLAGGPTGLSYEQYF
NA,NA,TRBJ2-1,TRBV7-2,TGTGCCAGCAGCTGGAAGCGGAGCGGTGAGCAGTTCTTC,CASSWKRSGEQFF
TRBD2,NA,TRBJ2-7,TRBV6-1,TGTGCCTGCGGCCCTAGCGGGGCCAGCTCCTACGAGCAGTACTTC,CACGPSGASSYEQYF
NA,NA,TRBJ2-5,TRBV5-1,TGCGCCAGCAGCTCGTCCTTCGGACAGCTCCAAGAGACCCAGTACTTC,CASSSSFGQLQETQYF
NA,once,TRBJ1-2,TRBV19,TGTGCCAGTAGTATAATCCCAGGTGACAACTATGGCTACACCTTC,CASSIIPGDNYGYTF
TRBD1,once,TRBJ1-4,TRBV5-5,TGTGCCAGCAGCTTGGCCCCCGGACAGGGTGAAAAACTGTTTTTT,CASSLAPGQGEKLFF
NA,once,TRBJ2-7,TRBV7-2,TGTGCCAGCAGCCACGAGGGCCGTCTTCAGTACTTC,CASSHEGRLQYF
TRBD2,NA,TRBJ2-1,TRBV5-4,TGTGCCAGCAGCTTGGCGGGACTAGCGGGAGTCTATGAGCAGTTCTTC,CASSLAGLAGVYEQFF
NA,NA,TRBJ2-1,TRBV9,TGTGCCAGCGGGGGGTCAGGTGAGCAGTTCTTC,CASGGSGEQFF
NA,NA,TRBJ2-5,TRBV11-3,TGTGCCAGCAGCACCCGGCCTAGCCGCCGGGAGACCCAGTACTTC,CASSTRPSRRETQYF
TRBD1,NA,TRBJ1-1,TRBV18,TGTGCCAGCTCACCACCGCGCGGACAGGGCTTGAACACTGAAGCTTTCTTT,CASSPPRGQGLNTEAFF